Following are 15 T cell receptor beta chains from one sample sequenced in a study of T cells in Graves' hyperthyroidism and ophthalmopathy. Amplification yielded TCR beta CDR3 regions, with RNA transcripts as the source. The HTBI set primed first-round TCR CDR3 RT-PCR. TCRdb independently ran MiXCR on the multiplex PCR reads; one entry per CDR3 protein. The repertoire holds more than 300,000 distinct CDR3 sequences, with approximately 15% as singletons. Sequenced material: blood. The source of these receptors is a woman aged 25 to 45 with Graves' hyperthyroidism.

The DNA for the CDR3 is TGCAGTGCTAGGGGACAGATCCAAGAGACCCAGTACTTC. Protein sequence: CSARGQIQETQYF. This rearrangement joins TRBV20-1 to TRBJ2-5, with 7 nucleotides matching TRBD1. The V gene's germline CDR1 is DFQATT and CDR2 SNEGSKA (reference sequence). The J segment lost 1 base and the V segment lost 3 bases, leaving 2 bases of the junction unmatched. The CDR3 loop spans 13 amino acids.

The table lists this clonotype with many counts. The gene calls are TRBV28 and TRBJ2-7; D is possibly TRBD2 (7 bases). CDR3 length: 16 amino acids. The V gene lost 6 bases and the J gene lost 5 bases, with 23 bases spanning the gap. Germline loops: CDR1 MDHEN, CDR2 SYDVKM. The CDR3 here is CASSTRVGGGHDEQYF. DNA of the CDR3: TGTGCCAGCAGCACGCGAGTGGGAGGGGGTCACGACGAGCAGTACTTC.

This rearrangement joins TRBV20-1 to TRBJ1-6, with D possibly matching TRBD1 (6 bases). The CDR3 sequence is 15 residues long. Trimming took off 0 bases at V and 3 bases at J, with 9 bases between the two ends. Germline-derived CDR1 and CDR2 are DFQATT and SNEGSKA (reference sequence). This CDR3 reads CSARDGDIYNSPLHF. DNA of the CDR3: TGCAGTGCTAGAGATGGGGACATCTATAATTCACCCCTCCACTTT.

This clonotype was seen more than once but under ten times. Germline and junction disagree at one end, which may indicate a read error. The chain joins TRBV12-3 or TRBV12-4 to TRBJ2-2; weak D call: TRBD2 (6 bases). CDR3 size: 15 residues. The CDR3 spells CASSRSGLNTGELLF. The CDR3, as DNA: TGTGCCAGCAGCCGTAGCGGTCTGAACACCGGGGAGCTGCTTTTT.

This clonotype was recorded once. The CDR3 sequence is CASRAGTGMSEQFF. The CDR3 DNA follows: TGTGCCAGTCGCGCCGGGACAGGTATGAGCGAGCAGTTCTTC. This chain uses TRBV27 with TRBJ2-1, with 8 bases aligning to TRBD1. This CDR3 is built from 14 residues. The J segment lost 10 bases and the V segment lost 9 bases, leaving 14 bases of the junction unmatched. Germline V gene data show CDR1 as MNHEY and CDR2 as SMNVEV (reference sequence).

The table lists this clonotype with a few counts. The chain uses TRBV12-3 or TRBV12-4 and TRBJ2-2, with D uncertain. The CDR3 is 14 amino acids. V lost 1 base and J 1 base, leaving 4 bases between the germline ends. CDR3 loop: CASSLEENTGELFF. CDR3 sequence (DNA): TGTGCCAGCAGTTTAGAGGAGAACACCGGGGAGCTGTTTTTT.

This clonotype was detected only a few times. The chain joins TRBV6-1 to TRBJ2-7, with no clear D. The germline CDR1 and CDR2 sequences are MNHNS and SASEGT. V gave up 7 bases and J gave up 5 bases, with 15 bases separating them. The CDR3 sequence is 13 residues long. CDR3 sequence reads: CASTLDLTNEQYF. In nucleotides, the CDR3 is TGTGCCAGCACCCTGGACCTCACCAACGAGCAGTACTTC.

This clonotype appeared a few times. The rearrangement links TRBV7-2 to TRBJ2-5; 10 bases fit TRBD2. CDR1 and CDR2 (germline): SGHTA, FQGNSA. V dropped 3 bases and J dropped 2; count of bases not matched to a gene: 12. The CDR3 has 18 residues. CDR3 nucleotide sequence: TGTGCCAGCAGCTTCCAACTTAGCGGGAGGCACGTTCAAGAGACCCAGTACTTC. Its translation is CASSFQLSGRHVQETQYF.

Ten or more counts support this clonotype. J is TRBJ2-7 and V is TRBV27, with D possibly matching TRBD2 (6 bases). The CDR3 is 17 residues long. V lost 1 base and J lost 0, with 16 bases in between. CDR1 MNHEY and CDR2 SMNVEV come from the germline V gene (reference sequence). CDR3 coding DNA: TGTGCCAGCAGTTTATACGCGGGATTATCGATCTCCTACGAGCAGTACTTC. Its protein product is CASSLYAGLSISYEQYF.

By frequency in the sample, this clonotype is medium-sized. J is TRBJ2-1 and V is TRBV7-9; TRBD2 aligns across 11 bases. V lost 7 bases and J lost 4; bases outside the gene matches: 9. The CDR3 covers 16 residues. The germline V gene encodes CDR1 SEHNR and CDR2 FQNEAQ (reference sequence). The CDR3 sequence is CASKGTSGGMYNEQFF. Here the CDR3 DNA reads TGTGCCAGCAAAGGGACTAGCGGAGGGATGTACAATGAGCAGTTCTTC.

The V call is TRBV19, the J call TRBJ2-2; D may correspond to TRBD1 or TRBD2 (5 bases each). The length of the CDR3 is 14 residues. Germline loops: CDR1 LNHDA, CDR2 SQIVND (reference sequence). The germline V and J ends were trimmed by 2 bases and 5 bases, with 9 bases remaining between them. The CDR3, as DNA: TGTGCCAGTAGTATATTCAGGGAGACCGGGGAGCTGTTTTTT. Translating it yields CASSIFRETGELFF.

For this clonotype: One base away lies a much larger clone, so this may be a sequencing read error. This rearrangement joins TRBV6-1 to TRBJ1-6, with D perhaps TRBD1 (6 bases). Germline lookup yields CDR1 MNHNS and CDR2 SASEGT. V was cut by 7 bases and J by 0 bases, with 34 bases left in between. This CDR3 is built from 23 residues. CDR3 region: CASTHGVIGGAFDSNSYNSPLHF. The CDR3 region has the DNA TGTGCCAGCACCCACGGGGTGATTGGGGGGGCTTTTGATTCGAACTCCTATAATTCACCCCTCCACTTT.

The chain employs TRBV12-3 or TRBV12-4 and TRBJ2-7, with 7 bases fitting TRBD2. V dropped 4 bases and J dropped 2; count of bases not matched to a gene: 8. There are 15 residues in the CDR3. CDR3 residues: CASSWVSGTPYEQYF. The CDR3 bases are TGTGCCAGCAGTTGGGTAAGCGGGACCCCCTACGAGCAGTACTTC.

This clonotype was observed at least ten times. This chain links TRBV2 with TRBJ1-2; maybe TRBD1 (6 bases). Germline lookup yields CDR1 SNHLY and CDR2 FYNNEI. This CDR3 is 13 amino acids long. The V and J ends lost 10 bases and 7 bases respectively, with 19 bases between them. The CDR3 spells CANPPRGGLGYTF. In nucleotides, the CDR3 is TGTGCCAACCCACCAAGAGGGGGACTTGGCTACACCTTC.

This clonotype appeared a few times. J is TRBJ2-1 and V is TRBV25-1, with a tentative D call TRBD1 (6 bases). V was shortened by 0 bases and J by 10 bases, with 13 bases between the two germline ends. The CDR3 extends over 14 amino acids. The germline V gene encodes CDR1 MGHDK and CDR2 SYGVNS. The CDR3 region is CASSEYSLGGEQFF. The CDR3 region has the DNA TGTGCCAGCAGTGAATATAGTCTAGGGGGAGAGCAGTTCTTC.